Sequencing of this T cell receptor (beta chain) was carried out in a study of OX40 agonist ivuxolimab in advanced cancers. Study observations and caveats: At 0.1-3.0 mg/kg, partial responders had clonal expansion among the lowest observed.

This CDR3 is built from 14 residues. Germline V CDR1 and CDR2: SGHTA, FQGTGA. The V gene end was trimmed by 3 bases and the J gene end by 6 bases; junction bases not matched to a gene: 5. Autoimmune disease history or systemic immunosuppression excluded patients. Baseline, cycle 4 day 1, and cycle 7 day 1 were the blood sampling points. TCRdb's copy holds only in-frame clones and misses some; the assay was immunoSEQ multiplex PCR. The sample lists around 51,000 clones; about 87% were seen once. As to this clone: The antigen is unknown.

The clonotype originates from an adult with an advanced solid tumor such as melanoma, head and neck, liver or kidney cancer. This specimen was CD4+ or CD8+ T cells sorted from blood, taken in a trial of the OX40 agonist ivuxolimab. This chain links TRBV7-3 with TRBJ2-1; 7 nucleotides match TRBD2. CDR3 sequence: CASSLGGELNEQFF. The CDR3 nucleotides are TGTGCCAGCAGCTTGGGAGGGGAACTCAATGAGCAGTTCTTC.